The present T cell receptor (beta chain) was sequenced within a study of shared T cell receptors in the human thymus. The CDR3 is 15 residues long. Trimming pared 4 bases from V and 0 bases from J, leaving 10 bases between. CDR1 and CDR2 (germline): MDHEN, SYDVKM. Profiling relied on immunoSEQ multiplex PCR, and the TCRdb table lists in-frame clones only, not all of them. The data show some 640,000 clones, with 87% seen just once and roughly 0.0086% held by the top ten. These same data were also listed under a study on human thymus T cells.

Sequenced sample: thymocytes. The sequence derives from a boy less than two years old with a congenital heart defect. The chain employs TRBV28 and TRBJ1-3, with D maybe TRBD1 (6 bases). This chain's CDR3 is CASSSGQFSGNTIYF. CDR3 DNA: TGTGCCAGCAGTTCAGGACAGTTCTCTGGAAACACCATATATTTT.